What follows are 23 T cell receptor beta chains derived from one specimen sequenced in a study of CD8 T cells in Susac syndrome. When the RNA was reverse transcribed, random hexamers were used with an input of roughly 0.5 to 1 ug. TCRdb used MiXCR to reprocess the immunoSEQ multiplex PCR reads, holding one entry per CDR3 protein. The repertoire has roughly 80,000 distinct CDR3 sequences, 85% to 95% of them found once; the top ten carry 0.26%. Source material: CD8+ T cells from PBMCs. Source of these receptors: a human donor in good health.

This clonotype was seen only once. The DNA of the CDR3 is TGTGCCAGCAGGGACTTCAATGAGCAGTTCTTC. This gives the protein CASRDFNEQFF. The chain recombines TRBV7-9 with TRBJ2-1; D is possibly TRBD2 (5 bases). V lost 6 bases, J lost 6 bases, and 6 bases lay in between. Germline V gene data show CDR1 as SEHNR and CDR2 as FQNEAQ (reference sequence). The CDR3 contains 11 residues.

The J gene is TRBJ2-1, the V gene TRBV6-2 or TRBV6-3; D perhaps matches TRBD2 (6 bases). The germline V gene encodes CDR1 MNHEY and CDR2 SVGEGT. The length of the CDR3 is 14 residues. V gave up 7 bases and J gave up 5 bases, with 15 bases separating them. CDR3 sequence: CASTVAVQNNEQFF. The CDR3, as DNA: TGTGCCAGCACGGTAGCGGTACAAAACAATGAGCAGTTCTTC.

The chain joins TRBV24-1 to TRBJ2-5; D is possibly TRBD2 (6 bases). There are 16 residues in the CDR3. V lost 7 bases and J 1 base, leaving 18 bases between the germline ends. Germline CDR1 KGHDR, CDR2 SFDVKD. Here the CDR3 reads CATSELGGEIQETQYF. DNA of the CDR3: TGTGCCACCAGCGAACTCGGAGGGGAAATCCAAGAGACCCAGTACTTC.

CDR3 protein: CASGILDTQYF. The CDR3 DNA sequence: TGTGCCAGCGGAATATTAGATACGCAGTATTTT. J is TRBJ2-3 and V is TRBV12-3 or TRBV12-4; no clear D. This CDR3 region has 11 residues. Between the trimmed V and J ends, which lost 8 bases and 5 bases, there was a span of 8 bases.

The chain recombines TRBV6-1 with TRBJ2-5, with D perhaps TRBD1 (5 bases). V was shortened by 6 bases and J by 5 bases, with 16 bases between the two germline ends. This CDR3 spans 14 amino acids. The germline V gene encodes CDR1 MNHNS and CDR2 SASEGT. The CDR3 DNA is TGTGCCAGCAGACCTGAAGGGGCCAGGGAGACCCAGTACTTC. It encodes CASRPEGARETQYF.

CDR3 loop: CATTEGNSPLHF. The DNA of the CDR3 is TGTGCCACAACCGAAGGCAATTCACCCCTCCACTTT. The genes are TRBV19 and TRBJ1-6; D uncertain. V lost 10 bases, J lost 7 bases, and 11 bases lay in between. The CDR3 sequence is 12 residues long. Per germline, CDR1 LNHDA and CDR2 SQIVND (reference sequence).

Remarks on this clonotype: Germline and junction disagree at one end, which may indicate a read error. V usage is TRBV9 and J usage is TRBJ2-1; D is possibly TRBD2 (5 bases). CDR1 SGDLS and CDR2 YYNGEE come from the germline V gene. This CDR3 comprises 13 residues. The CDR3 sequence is CASSVDAGSLASF. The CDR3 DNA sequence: TGTGCCAGCAGCGTAGACGCAGGCTCTTTAGCGTCCTTC.

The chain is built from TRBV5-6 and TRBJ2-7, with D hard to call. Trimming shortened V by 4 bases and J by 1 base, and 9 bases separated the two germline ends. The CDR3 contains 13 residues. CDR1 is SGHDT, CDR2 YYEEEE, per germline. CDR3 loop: CASSQPSSYEQYF. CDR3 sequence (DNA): TGTGCCAGCAGCCAACCTTCTTCCTACGAGCAGTACTTC.

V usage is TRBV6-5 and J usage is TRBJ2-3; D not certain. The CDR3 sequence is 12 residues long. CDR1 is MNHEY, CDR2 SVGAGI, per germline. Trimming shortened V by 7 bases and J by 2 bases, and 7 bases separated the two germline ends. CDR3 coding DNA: TGTGCCAGCACCTGGACCACAGATACGCAGTATTTT. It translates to CASTWTTDTQYF.

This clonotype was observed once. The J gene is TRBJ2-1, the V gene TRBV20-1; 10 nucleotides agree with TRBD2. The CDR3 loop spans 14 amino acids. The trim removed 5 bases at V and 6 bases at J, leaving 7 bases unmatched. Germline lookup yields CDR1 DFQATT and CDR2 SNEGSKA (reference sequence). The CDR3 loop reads CSAGGLAAFNEQFF. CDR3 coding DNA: TGCAGTGCTGGCGGACTAGCGGCCTTCAATGAGCAGTTCTTC.

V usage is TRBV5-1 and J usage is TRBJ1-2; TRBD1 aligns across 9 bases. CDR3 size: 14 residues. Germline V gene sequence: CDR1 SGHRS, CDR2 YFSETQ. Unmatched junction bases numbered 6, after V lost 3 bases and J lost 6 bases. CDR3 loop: CASSSAGTGNGYTF. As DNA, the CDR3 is TGCGCCAGCAGCTCCGCAGGGACAGGGAATGGCTACACCTTC.

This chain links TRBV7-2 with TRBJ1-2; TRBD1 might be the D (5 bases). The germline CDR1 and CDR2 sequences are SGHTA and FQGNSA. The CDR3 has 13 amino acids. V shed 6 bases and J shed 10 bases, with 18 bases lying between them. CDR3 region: CASRPRGPDDYTF. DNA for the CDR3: TGTGCCAGCAGACCTAGGGGTCCGGATGACTACACCTTC.

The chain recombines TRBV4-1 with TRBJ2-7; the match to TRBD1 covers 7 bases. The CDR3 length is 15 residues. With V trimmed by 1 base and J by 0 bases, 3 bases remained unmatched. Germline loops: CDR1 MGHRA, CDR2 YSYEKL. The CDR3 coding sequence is TGCGCCAGCAGCCAAGTCAGGGGGAGCTCCTACGAGCAGTACTTC. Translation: CASSQVRGSSYEQYF.

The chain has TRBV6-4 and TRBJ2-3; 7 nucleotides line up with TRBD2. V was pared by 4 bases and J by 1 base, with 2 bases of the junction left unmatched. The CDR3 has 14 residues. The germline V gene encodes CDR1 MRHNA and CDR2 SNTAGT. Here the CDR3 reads CASSVTSGTDTQYF. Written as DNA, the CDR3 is TGTGCCAGCAGTGTAACTAGCGGCACAGATACGCAGTATTTT.

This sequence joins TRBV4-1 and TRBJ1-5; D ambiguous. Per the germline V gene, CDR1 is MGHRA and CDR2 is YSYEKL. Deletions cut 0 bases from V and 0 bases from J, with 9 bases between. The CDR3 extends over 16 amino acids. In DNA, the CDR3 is TGCGCCAGCAGCCAAGATGGTAGTTATAGCAATCAGCCCCAGCATTTT. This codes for CASSQDGSYSNQPQHF.

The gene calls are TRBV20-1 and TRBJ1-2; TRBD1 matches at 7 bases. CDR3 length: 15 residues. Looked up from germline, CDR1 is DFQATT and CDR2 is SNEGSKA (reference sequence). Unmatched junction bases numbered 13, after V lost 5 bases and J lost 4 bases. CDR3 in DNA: TGCAGTGCTGTCGCCCCGGGACAGCCCGCCTATGGCTACACCTTC. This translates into CSAVAPGQPAYGYTF.

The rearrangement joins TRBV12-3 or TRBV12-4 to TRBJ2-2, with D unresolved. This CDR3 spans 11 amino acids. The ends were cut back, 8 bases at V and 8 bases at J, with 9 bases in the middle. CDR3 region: CASRLGGELFF. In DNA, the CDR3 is TGTGCCAGCCGCTTGGGGGGGGAGCTGTTTTTT.

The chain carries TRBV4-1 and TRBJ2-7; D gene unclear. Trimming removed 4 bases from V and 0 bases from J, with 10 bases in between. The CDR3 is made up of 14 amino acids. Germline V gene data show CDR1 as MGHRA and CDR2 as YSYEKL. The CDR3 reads CASSLEMGSYEQYV. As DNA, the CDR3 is TGCGCCAGCAGCCTAGAGATGGGCTCCTACGAGCAGTACGTC.

The CDR3 sequence: CASSRNSNQPQHF. The DNA of the CDR3 is TGTGCCAGTAGCAGGAATAGCAATCAGCCCCAGCATTTT. This chain links TRBV19 with TRBJ1-5, with D uncertain. Trimming removed 6 bases at V and 0 bases at J, with 6 bases between. This CDR3 comprises 13 residues. Looked up from germline, CDR1 is LNHDA and CDR2 is SQIVND (reference sequence).

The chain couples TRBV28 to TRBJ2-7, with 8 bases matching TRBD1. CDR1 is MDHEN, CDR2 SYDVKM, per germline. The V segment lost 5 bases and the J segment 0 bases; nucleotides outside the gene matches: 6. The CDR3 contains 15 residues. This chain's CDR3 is CASSTTGDHSYEQYV. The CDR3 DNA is TGTGCCAGCAGTACGACAGGGGACCACTCCTACGAGCAGTACGTC.

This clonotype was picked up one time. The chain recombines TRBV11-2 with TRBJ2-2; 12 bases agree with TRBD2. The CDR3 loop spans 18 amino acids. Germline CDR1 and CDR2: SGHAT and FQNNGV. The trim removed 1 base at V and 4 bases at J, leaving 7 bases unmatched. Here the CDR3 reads CASSLVLAGGPFTGELFF. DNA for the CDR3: TGTGCCAGCAGCTTAGTACTAGCGGGGGGACCTTTCACCGGGGAGCTGTTTTTT. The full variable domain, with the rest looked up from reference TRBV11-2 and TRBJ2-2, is EAGVAQSPRYKIIEKRQSVAFWCNPISGHATLYWYQQILGQGPKLLIQFQNNGVVDDSQLPKDRFSAERLKGVDSTLKIQPAKLEDSAVYLCASSLVLAGGPFTGELFFGEGSRLTVL.

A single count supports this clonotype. The CDR3 DNA reads as TGTGCCAGCAGCGTAGGGGGTACACCTAACTACGAGCAGTACTTC. Translated: CASSVGGTPNYEQYF. The chain has TRBV9 and TRBJ2-7, with D unclear. The CDR3 is 15 residues long. Germline V gives CDR1 SGDLS, CDR2 YYNGEE. Trimming cost V 0 bases and J 3 bases, with 13 bases left between them.

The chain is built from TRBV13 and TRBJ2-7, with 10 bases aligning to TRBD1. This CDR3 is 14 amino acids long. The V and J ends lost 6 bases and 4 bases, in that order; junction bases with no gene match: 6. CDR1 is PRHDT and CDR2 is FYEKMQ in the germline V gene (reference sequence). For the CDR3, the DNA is TGTGCCAGCAGTTTTAGACAGGGGGCATACGAGCAGTACTTC. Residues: CASSFRQGAYEQYF.